The 18 T cell receptor beta chains given below trace back to one sample, sequenced in a study of cytotoxic CD8 clonotypes in ibrutinib-treated CLL (dated by TCRdb to the early 2020s). The library was produced with the immunoSEQ multiplex PCR assay. TCRdb obtained this table from immuneACCESS and retained in-frame rearrangements with V and J assigned. These tables miss some clones; where compared with another copy, unresolved V genes account for less than half of the shortfall, and the remainder is unexplained. The sample records about 150,000 clones, about three quarters of which are singletons. In total, the top ten clones hold 4.5% to 6.5% of the sample. The time point label, read with the paper, signifies: approximately 25 months on ibrutinib. Sequenced here: PBMCs, sampled after 24 months of ibrutinib treatment. Receptors originate from a human donor with chronic lymphocytic leukemia.

The chain combines TRBV21-1 with TRBJ2-7; the table's D call of TRBD1 was not tested on the DNA. TRBV21-1 is a pseudogene. The CDR3 totals 15 residues. CDR3 in DNA: TGTGCCAGCAGCGGACGCACAGGGGCCAAATACGAGCAGTACTTC. Translating it yields CASSGRTGAKYEQYF.

The chain recombines TRBV19 with TRBJ2-1; TRBD2 might be the D (5 bases). Germline V gene lookup returns CDR1 LNHDA and CDR2 SQIVND (reference sequence). The CDR3 is 14 amino acids. Trimming shortened V by 5 bases and J by 4 bases, and 12 bases separated the two germline ends. In DNA form, the CDR3 reads TGTGCCAGTAGTCCCACGGGCGGGTACAATGAGCAGTTCTTC. Translation: CASSPTGGYNEQFF.

The chain is built from TRBV4-3 and TRBJ1-2; D is possibly TRBD1 (6 bases). Trimming removed 3 bases from V and 3 bases from J, with 17 bases in between. Germline CDR1 is LGHNA and CDR2 is YSLEER. This CDR3 has 16 residues. The CDR3 spells CASSQDYREFDYGYTF. In DNA form, the CDR3 reads TGCGCCAGCAGCCAGGACTACAGGGAATTTGACTATGGCTACACCTTC.

V is TRBV18 and J is TRBJ1-1; D unclear. The CDR3 runs 13 residues. Trimming left V 2 bases short and J 5 bases short, with 9 bases between. CDR1 KGHSH and CDR2 LQKENI come from the germline V gene. CDR3 amino acids: CASSPAGGTEAFF. The CDR3 nucleotides read TGTGCCAGCTCACCAGCCGGAGGGACTGAAGCTTTCTTT.

The V and J genes are TRBV5-1 and TRBJ2-1, with 10 bases identical to TRBD2. Germline V lookup: CDR1 SGHRS, CDR2 YFSETQ. Germline trimming cut 3 bases from V and 3 bases from J; bases unmatched to any gene: 3. This CDR3 region has 15 residues. The CDR3, as DNA: TGCGCCAGCAGCTCCGCTAGCGGGGGCTACAATGAGCAGTTCTTC. Encoded protein: CASSSASGGYNEQFF. The variable domain in full, completed from reference TRBV5-1 and TRBJ2-1, reads KAGVTQTPRYLIKTRGQQVTLSCSPISGHRSVSWYQQTPGQGLQFLFEYFSETQRNKGNFPGRFSGRQFSNSRSEMNVSTLELGDSALYLCASSSASGGYNEQFFGPGTRLTVL.

This chain uses TRBV7-2 with TRBJ2-3; TRBD2 might be the D (6 bases). Germline V gives CDR1 SGHTA, CDR2 FQGNSA. V lost 5 bases and J lost 2, with 14 bases in between. This CDR3 spans 15 amino acids. CDR3 protein: CASSVLGGATDTQYF. The CDR3 nucleotides read TGTGCCAGCAGCGTGCTTGGCGGGGCCACAGATACGCAGTATTTT.

The chain combines TRBV19 with TRBJ1-5, with no clear D. CDR1 LNHDA and CDR2 SQIVND come from the germline V gene (reference sequence). Trimming pared 6 bases from V and 4 bases from J, leaving 7 bases between. This CDR3 has 12 residues. CDR3 coding DNA: TGTGCCAGTAGCTTCACGAATCAGCCCCAGCATTTT. Protein product: CASSFTNQPQHF.

V is TRBV18 and J is TRBJ2-2, with TRBD1 matching 7 bases. CDR1 is KGHSH and CDR2 is LQKENI in the germline V gene. J lost 6 bases, V lost 0 bases, and 13 bases had no gene match. The CDR3 is 18 residues long. Here the CDR3 reads CASSPPTGQAFWAGELFF. In DNA, the CDR3 is TGTGCCAGCTCACCACCAACCGGACAGGCCTTTTGGGCCGGGGAGCTGTTTTTT. The full variable domain, in which reference TRBV18 and TRBJ2-2 provide the parts outside the CDR3, is NAGVMQNPRHLVRRRGQEARLRCSPMKGHSHVYWYRQLPEEGLKFMVYLQKENIIDESGMPKERFSAEFPKEGPSILRIQQVVRGDSAAYFCASSPPTGQAFWAGELFFGEGSRLTVL.

This clone occurred once. The chain combines TRBV7-8 with TRBJ2-1, with 10 bases aligning to TRBD2. Germline CDR1 reads SGHVS; CDR2 reads FQNEAQ. The CDR3 has 19 amino acids. V lost 7 bases to trimming and J lost 6 bases; unmatched junction nucleotides: 21. Here the CDR3 reads CASTPRRARSGRALNEQFF. The CDR3 DNA is TGTGCCAGCACCCCCCGCCGGGCCCGAAGCGGGAGGGCCCTCAATGAGCAGTTCTTC.

V gene TRBV10-3 combines with J gene TRBJ1-2; 10 nucleotides line up with TRBD1. The CDR3 runs 14 residues. Per the germline V gene, CDR1 is ENHRY and CDR2 is SYGVKD. V was clipped by 10 bases and J by 11 bases; unmatched bases: 16. The CDR3 sequence is CATRPGQGPGWYTF. DNA for the CDR3: TGTGCCACAAGACCGGGACAGGGGCCGGGGTGGTACACCTTC.

This chain uses TRBV28 with TRBJ1-1; D gene unclear. Germline lookup yields CDR1 MDHEN and CDR2 SYDVKM. V dropped 5 bases and J dropped 0 bases, with 10 bases sitting between them. The CDR3 is 14 residues long. CDR3 nucleotides: TGTGCCAGCAGTCCTGCGGGATTGAACACTGAAGCTTTCTTT. Translation gives CASSPAGLNTEAFF. Full variable domain (outside the CDR3, taken from reference TRBV28 and TRBJ1-1): DVKVTQSSRYLVKRTGEKVFLECVQDMDHENMFWYRQDPGLGLRLIYFSYDVKMKEKGDIPEGYSVSREKKERFSLILESASTNQTSMYLCASSPAGLNTEAFFGQGTRLTVV.

The chain links TRBV19 to TRBJ2-1, with 7 nucleotides matching TRBD2. The CDR3 has 18 amino acids. The germline V gene encodes CDR1 LNHDA and CDR2 SQIVND (reference sequence). The J segment lost 10 bases and the V segment lost 5 bases, leaving 23 bases of the junction unmatched. CDR3 nucleotide sequence: TGTGCCAGTAGTTGGGCGGCGGGAGTTCGAGTTGGGGCAACGGAGCAGTTCTTC. This translates into CASSWAAGVRVGATEQFF.

The genes are TRBV10-3 and TRBJ2-7; D could derive from TRBD1 or TRBD2 (5 bases each). The germline V and J ends were trimmed by 2 bases and 0 bases, with 11 bases remaining between them. CDR3 length: 15 residues. Germline assignment: CDR1 ENHRY and CDR2 SYGVKD. This chain's CDR3 is CAISEGDRRSYEQYF. The CDR3 nucleotides read TGTGCCATCAGTGAGGGGGACCGACGCTCCTACGAGCAGTACTTC.

This chain uses TRBV7-8 with TRBJ2-7, with 7 positions matching TRBD1. Germline V CDR1 and CDR2: SGHVS, FQNEAQ. This CDR3 spans 13 amino acids. With 5 bases clipped from V and 2 bases from J, the junction kept 3 bases outside the gene matches. CDR3 protein: CASSPGQTYEQYF. The CDR3 coding sequence is TGTGCCAGCAGCCCGGGACAGACCTACGAGCAGTACTTC.

The chain combines TRBV6-1 with TRBJ1-6; no clear D gene. The germline V gene encodes CDR1 MNHNS and CDR2 SASEGT. The CDR3 is 13 residues long. V shed 8 bases and J shed 5 bases, with 10 bases lying between them. This CDR3 reads CASREQNNSPLHF. As DNA, the CDR3 is TGTGCCAGCCGGGAACAGAATAATTCACCCCTCCACTTT.

This sequence joins TRBV28 and TRBJ1-2; 8 bases are a match to TRBD1. The CDR3 has 14 residues. Germline V gene lookup returns CDR1 MDHEN and CDR2 SYDVKM. The V and J ends lost 5 bases and 4 bases, in that order; junction bases with no gene match: 6. CDR3 coding DNA: TGTGCCAGCAGTCCACGGACAGGGCGCTATGGCTACACCTTC. As protein: CASSPRTGRYGYTF.

V is TRBV19 and J is TRBJ2-7; D remains ambiguous. The length of the CDR3 is 13 residues. Trimming took 4 bases from V and 9 from J, leaving 16 bases between them. Germline-derived CDR1 and CDR2 are LNHDA and SQIVND (reference sequence). The CDR3 is CASSTLPPGGQYF. The CDR3 nucleotides are TGTGCCAGTAGTACCCTGCCCCCCGGCGGGCAGTACTTC.

In its sample, this clone was seen once. V is TRBV7-3 and J is TRBJ2-1; TRBD1 is a possible D gene (6 bases). The germline CDR1 and CDR2 sequences are SGHTA and FQGTGA. V shed 1 base and J shed 10 bases, with 14 bases lying between them. The CDR3 is 14 amino acids. CDR3 nucleotides: TGTGCCAGCAGCTTAAGGGATGGTGGGACAGAGCAGTTCTTC. It is translated as CASSLRDGGTEQFF.